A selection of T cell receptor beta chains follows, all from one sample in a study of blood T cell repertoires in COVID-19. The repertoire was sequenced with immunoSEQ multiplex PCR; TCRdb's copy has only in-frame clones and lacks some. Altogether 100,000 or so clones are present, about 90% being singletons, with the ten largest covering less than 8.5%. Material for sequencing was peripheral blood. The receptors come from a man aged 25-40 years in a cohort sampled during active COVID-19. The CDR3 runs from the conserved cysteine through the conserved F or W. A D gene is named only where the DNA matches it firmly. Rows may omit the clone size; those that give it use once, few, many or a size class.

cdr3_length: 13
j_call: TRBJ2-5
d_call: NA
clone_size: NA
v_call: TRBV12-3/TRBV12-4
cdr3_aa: CASRFEQGSTQYF
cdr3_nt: TGTGCCAGCAGATTCGAACAGGGAAGTACCCAGTACTTC

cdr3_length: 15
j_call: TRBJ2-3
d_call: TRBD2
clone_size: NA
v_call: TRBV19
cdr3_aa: CASGSPSGGTDTQYF
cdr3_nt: TGTGCCAGTGGTAGCCCTAGCGGGGGGACAGATACGCAGTATTTT

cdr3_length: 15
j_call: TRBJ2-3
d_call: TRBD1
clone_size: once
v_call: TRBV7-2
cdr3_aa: CASSRDRQSTDTQYF
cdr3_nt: TGTGCCAGCAGCCGGGACAGGCAGAGCACAGATACGCAGTATTTT

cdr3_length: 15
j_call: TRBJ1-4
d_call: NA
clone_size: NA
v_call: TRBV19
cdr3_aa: CASSPMTGFNEKLFF
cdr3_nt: TGTGCCAGTAGTCCTATGACAGGATTTAATGAAAAACTGTTTTTT

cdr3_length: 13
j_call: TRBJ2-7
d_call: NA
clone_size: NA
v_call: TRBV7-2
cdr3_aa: CASRLDRTYEQYF
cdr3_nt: TGTGCCAGCAGGCTAGATAGGACCTACGAGCAGTACTTC

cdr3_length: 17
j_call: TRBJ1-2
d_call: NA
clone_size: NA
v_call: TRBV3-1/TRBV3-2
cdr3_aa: CASSLSLAPKPHYGYTF
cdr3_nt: TGTGCCAGCAGCCTCTCCCTTGCCCCGAAGCCCCACTATGGCTACACCTTC

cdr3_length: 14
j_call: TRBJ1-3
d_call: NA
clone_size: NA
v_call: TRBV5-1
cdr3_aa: CASSVRGSGNTIYF
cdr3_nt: TGCGCCAGCAGCGTACGGGGCTCTGGAAACACCATATATTTT

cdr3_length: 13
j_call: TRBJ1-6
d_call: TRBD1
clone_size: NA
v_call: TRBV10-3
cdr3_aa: CAQGGLDNSPLHF
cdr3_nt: TGCGCACAGGGGGGTCTCGATAATTCACCCCTCCACTTT

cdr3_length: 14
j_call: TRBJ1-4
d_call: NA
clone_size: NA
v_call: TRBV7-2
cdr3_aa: CASSLQGTVEKLFF
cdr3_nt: TGTGCCAGCAGCTTACAGGGGACGGTTGAAAAACTGTTTTTT

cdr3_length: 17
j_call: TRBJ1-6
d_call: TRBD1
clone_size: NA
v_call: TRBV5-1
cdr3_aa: CASSPGQGYSYNSPLHF
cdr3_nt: TGCGCCAGCAGCCCGGGACAGGGTTACTCCTATAATTCACCCCTCCACTTT

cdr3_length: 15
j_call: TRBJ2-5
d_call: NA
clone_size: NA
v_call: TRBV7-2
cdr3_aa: CASSLGAVGSETQYF
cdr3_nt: TGTGCCAGCAGCTTAGGTGCGGTAGGTTCGGAGACCCAGTACTTC

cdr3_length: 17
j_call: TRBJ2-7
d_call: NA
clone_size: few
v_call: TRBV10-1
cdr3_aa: CASSEIGTRDVTYEQYF
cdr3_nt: TGCGCCAGCAGTGAAATAGGGACACGGGATGTCACCTACGAGCAGTACTTC

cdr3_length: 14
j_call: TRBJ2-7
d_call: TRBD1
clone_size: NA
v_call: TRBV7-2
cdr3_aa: CASRQQGGGYEQYF
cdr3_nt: TGTGCCAGCAGGCAACAGGGGGGTGGTTACGAGCAGTACTTC

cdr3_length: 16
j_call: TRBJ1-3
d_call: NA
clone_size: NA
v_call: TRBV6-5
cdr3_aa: CASSYSWRGAGNTIYF
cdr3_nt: TGTGCCAGCAGTTACTCTTGGCGGGGAGCTGGAAACACCATATATTTT

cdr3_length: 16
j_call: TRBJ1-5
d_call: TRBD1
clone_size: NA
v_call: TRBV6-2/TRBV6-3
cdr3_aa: CASSYGGGMSNQPQHF
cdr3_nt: TGTGCCAGCAGTTACGGAGGGGGCATGAGCAATCAGCCCCAGCATTTT

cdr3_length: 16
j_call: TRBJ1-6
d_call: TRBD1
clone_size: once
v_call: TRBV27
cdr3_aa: CASSLGVGRGKSPLHF
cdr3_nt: TGTGCCAGCAGTTTAGGAGTGGGCAGGGGGAAATCACCCCTCCACTTT

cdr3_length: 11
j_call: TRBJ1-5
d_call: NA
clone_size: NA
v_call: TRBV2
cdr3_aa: CASRLSQPQHF
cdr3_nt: TGTGCCAGCAGACTAAGCCAGCCCCAGCATTTT

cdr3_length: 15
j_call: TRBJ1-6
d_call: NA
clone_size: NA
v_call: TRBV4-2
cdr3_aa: CASSQERLGDSPLHF
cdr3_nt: TGTGCCAGCAGCCAAGAGAGGCTAGGGGATTCACCCCTCCACTTT

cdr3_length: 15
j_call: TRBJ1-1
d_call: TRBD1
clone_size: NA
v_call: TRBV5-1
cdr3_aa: CASSSTGTGATEAFF
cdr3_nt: TGCGCCAGCAGCTCGACCGGGACAGGGGCCACTGAAGCTTTCTTT

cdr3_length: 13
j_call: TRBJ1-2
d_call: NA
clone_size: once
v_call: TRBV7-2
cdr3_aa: CASSPDSNYGYTF
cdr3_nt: TGTGCCAGCAGCCCGGACAGTAACTATGGCTACACCTTC

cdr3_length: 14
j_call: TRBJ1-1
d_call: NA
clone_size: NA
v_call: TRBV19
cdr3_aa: CASNPADRNTEAFF
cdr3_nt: TGTGCCAGTAATCCGGCGGACAGAAACACTGAAGCTTTCTTT

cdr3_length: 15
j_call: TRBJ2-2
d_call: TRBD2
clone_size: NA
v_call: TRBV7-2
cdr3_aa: CASSHGGSNTGELFF
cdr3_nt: TGTGCCAGCAGCCACGGGGGGTCGAACACCGGGGAGCTGTTTTTT

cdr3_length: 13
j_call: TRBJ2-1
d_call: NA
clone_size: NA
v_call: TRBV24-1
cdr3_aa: CATSDFTDNEQFF
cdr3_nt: TGTGCCACCAGTGATTTTACTGACAATGAGCAGTTCTTC

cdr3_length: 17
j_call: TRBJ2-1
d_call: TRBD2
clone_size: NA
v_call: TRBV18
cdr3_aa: CASSTRETSGNHNEQFF
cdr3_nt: TGTGCCAGCTCCACCCGAGAAACTAGCGGAAACCACAATGAGCAGTTCTTC

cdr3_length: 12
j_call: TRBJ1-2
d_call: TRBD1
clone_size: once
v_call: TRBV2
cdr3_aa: CASSQTGYGYTF
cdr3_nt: TGTGCCAGCAGTCAGACAGGGTATGGCTACACCTTC

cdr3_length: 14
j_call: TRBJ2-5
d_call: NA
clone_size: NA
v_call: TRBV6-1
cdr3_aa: CASSEVPFQETQYF
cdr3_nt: TGTGCCAGCAGTGAAGTCCCCTTTCAAGAGACCCAGTACTTC

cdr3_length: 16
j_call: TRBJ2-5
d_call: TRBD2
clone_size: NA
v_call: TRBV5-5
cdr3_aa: CASSSPLAGGQETQYF
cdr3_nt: TGTGCCAGCAGCTCCCCACTAGCGGGGGGCCAAGAGACCCAGTACTTC

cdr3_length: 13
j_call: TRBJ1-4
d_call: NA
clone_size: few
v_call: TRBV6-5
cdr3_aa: CASKGGGGEKLFF
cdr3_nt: TGTGCCAGTAAAGGGGGGGGAGGAGAAAAACTGTTTTTT

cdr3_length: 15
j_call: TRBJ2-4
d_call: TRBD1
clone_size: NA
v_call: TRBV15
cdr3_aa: CATSRDPGGENIQYF
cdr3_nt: TGTGCCACCAGCAGAGACCCAGGGGGCGAAAACATTCAGTACTTC

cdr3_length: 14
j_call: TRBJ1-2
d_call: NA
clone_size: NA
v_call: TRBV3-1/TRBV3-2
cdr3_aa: CASSQERRIHGYTF
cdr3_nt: TGTGCCAGCAGCCAAGAGAGGCGCATCCATGGCTACACCTTC

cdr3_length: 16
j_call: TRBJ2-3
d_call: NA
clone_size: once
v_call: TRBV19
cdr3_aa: CASSIVPGDGTDTQYF
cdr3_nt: TGTGCCAGTAGTATTGTGCCAGGGGATGGGACAGATACGCAGTATTTT

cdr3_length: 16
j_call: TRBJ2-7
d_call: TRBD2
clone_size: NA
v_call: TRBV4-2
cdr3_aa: CASSQDSAGGGYEQYF
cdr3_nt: TGTGCCAGCAGCCAAGATAGCGCGGGGGGGGGCTACGAGCAGTACTTC

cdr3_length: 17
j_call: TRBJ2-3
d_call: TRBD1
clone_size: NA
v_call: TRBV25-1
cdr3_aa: CASSWARTGAITDTQYF
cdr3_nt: TGTGCCAGCTCGTGGGCTCGGACAGGGGCGATCACAGATACGCAGTATTTT

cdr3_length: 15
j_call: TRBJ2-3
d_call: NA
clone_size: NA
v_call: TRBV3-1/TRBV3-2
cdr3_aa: CASRRGGESTDTQYF
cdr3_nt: TGTGCCAGCAGACGGGGCGGGGAGAGCACAGATACGCAGTATTTT

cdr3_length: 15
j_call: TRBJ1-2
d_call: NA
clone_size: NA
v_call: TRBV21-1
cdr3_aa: CASSKRDRGRGGYTF
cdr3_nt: TGTGCCAGCAGCAAACGGGACAGGGGGCGCGGGGGCTACACCTTC

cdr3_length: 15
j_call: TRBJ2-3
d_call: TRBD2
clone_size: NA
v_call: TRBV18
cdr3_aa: CASSRSGGSTDTQYF
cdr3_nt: TGTGCCAGCTCACGAAGCGGGGGGAGCACAGATACGCAGTATTTT

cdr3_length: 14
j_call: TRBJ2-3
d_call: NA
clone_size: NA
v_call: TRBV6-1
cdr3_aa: CASSEYGDRDTQYF
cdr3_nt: TGTGCCAGCAGTGAATACGGGGATCGAGATACGCAGTATTTT

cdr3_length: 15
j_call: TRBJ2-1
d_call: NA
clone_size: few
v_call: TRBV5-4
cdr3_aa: CASSLVGGGQNEQFF
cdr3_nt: TGTGCCAGCAGCTTGGTAGGGGGGGGCCAGAATGAGCAGTTCTTC

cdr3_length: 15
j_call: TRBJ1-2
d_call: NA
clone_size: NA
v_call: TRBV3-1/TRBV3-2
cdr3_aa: CASSTLSSRDYGYTF
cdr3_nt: TGTGCCAGCAGCACCCTGTCATCGAGGGACTATGGCTACACCTTC

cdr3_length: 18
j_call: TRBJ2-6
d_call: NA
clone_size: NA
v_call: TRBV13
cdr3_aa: CASSLGQGAYSGANVLTF
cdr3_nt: TGTGCCAGCAGCTTAGGACAGGGCGCCTACTCTGGGGCCAACGTCCTGACTTTC

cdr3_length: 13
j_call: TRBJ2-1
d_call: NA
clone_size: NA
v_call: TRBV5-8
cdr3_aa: CASSLLSGDEQFF
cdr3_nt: TGTGCCAGCAGCTTGCTTTCCGGGGATGAGCAGTTCTTC

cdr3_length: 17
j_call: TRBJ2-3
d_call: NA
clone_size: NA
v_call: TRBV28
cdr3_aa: CASSHEAGWGGTDTQYF
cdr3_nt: TGTGCCAGCAGTCACGAGGCAGGGTGGGGGGGCACAGATACGCAGTATTTT

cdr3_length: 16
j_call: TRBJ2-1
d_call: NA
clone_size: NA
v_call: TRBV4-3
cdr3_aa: CASSQDLQSSYNEQFF
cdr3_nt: TGCGCCAGCAGCCAAGATCTACAGAGCTCCTACAATGAGCAGTTCTTC

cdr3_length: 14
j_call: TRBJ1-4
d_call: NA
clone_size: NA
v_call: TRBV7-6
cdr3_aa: CASSPTATNEKLFF
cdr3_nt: TGTGCCAGCAGCCCGACAGCAACTAATGAAAAACTGTTTTTT

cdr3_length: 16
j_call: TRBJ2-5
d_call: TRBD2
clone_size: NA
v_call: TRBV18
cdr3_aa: CASSPEGGGAMETQYF
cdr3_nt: TGTGCCAGCTCACCAGAAGGCGGGGGGGCGATGGAGACCCAGTACTTC

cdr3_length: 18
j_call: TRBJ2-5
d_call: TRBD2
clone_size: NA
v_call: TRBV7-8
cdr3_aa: CASSLVGSGGRTKETQYF
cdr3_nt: TGTGCCAGCAGCTTAGTAGGTTCGGGGGGGCGGACAAAAGAGACCCAGTACTTC

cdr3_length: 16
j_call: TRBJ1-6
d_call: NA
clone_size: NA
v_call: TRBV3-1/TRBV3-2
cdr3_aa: CASSQGLEAYGSPLHF
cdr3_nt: TGTGCCAGCAGCCAGGGATTGGAGGCGTATGGTTCACCCCTCCACTTT

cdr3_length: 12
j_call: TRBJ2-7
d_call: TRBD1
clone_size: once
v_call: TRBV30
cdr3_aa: CAYDRGFGEQYF
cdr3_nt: TGTGCCTACGACAGGGGATTCGGCGAGCAGTACTTC

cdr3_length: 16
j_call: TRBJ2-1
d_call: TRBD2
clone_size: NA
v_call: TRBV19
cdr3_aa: CASSVGGGASYNEQFF
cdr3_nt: TGTGCCAGTAGTGTCGGCGGGGGGGCCTCCTACAATGAGCAGTTCTTC

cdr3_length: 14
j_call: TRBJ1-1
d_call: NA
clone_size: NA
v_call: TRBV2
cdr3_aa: CASSVGQGAPTAFF
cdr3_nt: TGTGCCAGCAGTGTGGGACAAGGAGCCCCTACGGCTTTCTTT